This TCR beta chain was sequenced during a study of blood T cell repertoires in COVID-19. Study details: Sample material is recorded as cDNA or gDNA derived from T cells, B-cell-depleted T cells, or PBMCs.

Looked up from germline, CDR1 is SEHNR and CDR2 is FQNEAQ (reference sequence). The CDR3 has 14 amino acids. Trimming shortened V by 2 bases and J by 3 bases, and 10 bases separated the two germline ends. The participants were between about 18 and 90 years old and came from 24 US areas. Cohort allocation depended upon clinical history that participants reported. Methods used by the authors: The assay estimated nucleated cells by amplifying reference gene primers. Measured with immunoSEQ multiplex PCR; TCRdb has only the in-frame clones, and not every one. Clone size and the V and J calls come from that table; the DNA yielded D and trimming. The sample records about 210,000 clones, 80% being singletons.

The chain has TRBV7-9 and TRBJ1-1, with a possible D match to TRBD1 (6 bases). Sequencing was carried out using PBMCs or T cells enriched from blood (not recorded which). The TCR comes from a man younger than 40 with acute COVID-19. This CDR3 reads CASSLRSGDTEAFF. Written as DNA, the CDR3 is TGTGCCAGCAGCTTACGGTCAGGGGACACTGAAGCTTTCTTT.